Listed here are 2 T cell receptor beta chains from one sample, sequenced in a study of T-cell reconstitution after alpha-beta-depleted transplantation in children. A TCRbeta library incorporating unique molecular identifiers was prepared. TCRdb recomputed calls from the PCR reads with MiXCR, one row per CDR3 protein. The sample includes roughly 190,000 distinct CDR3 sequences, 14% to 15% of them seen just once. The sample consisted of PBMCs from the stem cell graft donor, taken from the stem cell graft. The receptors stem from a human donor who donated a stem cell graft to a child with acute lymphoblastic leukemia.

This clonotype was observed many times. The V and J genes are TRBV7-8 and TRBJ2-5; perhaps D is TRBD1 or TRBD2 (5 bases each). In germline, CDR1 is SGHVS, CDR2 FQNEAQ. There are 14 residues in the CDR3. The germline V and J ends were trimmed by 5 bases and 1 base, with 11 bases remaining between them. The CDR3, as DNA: TGTGCCAGCAGCCCCCGGGACGGCCAAGAGACCCAGTACTTC. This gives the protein CASSPRDGQETQYF.

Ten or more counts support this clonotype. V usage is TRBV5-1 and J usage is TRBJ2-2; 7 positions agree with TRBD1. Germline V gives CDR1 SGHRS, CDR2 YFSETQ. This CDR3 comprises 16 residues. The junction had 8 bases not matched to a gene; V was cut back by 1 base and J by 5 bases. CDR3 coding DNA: TGCGCCAGCAGCTTGAACGGACAGGCGACGACCGGGGAGCTGTTTTTT. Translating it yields CASSLNGQATTGELFF.